Each of the 28 T cell receptor beta chains below was sequenced from the same sample in a study of T-cell reconstitution after alpha-beta-depleted transplantation in children. Preparation of the TCRbeta library involved a method that used unique molecular identifiers. TCRdb used MiXCR to reprocess the PCR reads, holding one entry per CDR3 protein. The sample records 200,000 to 250,000 distinct CDR3 sequences, about 12% being singletons. The material was PBMCs from the stem cell graft donor, obtained from the stem cell graft. These receptor sequences come from a human donor who donated a stem cell graft to a child with acute lymphoblastic leukemia.

This clonotype has ten or more counts. V usage is TRBV28 and J usage is TRBJ2-1, with D perhaps matching TRBD2 (6 bases). CDR1 MDHEN and CDR2 SYDVKM come from the germline V gene. The V end lost 8 bases, the J end lost 6 bases, and 8 bases lay between the germline ends. The CDR3 has 11 amino acids. The CDR3: CASARGNEQFF. Here the CDR3 DNA reads TGTGCCAGCGCGCGGGGCAATGAGCAGTTCTTC.

This clonotype was seen repeatedly, ten times or more. Relative to the germline gene, one junction end is altered; a read error may explain this. The chain links TRBV20-1 to TRBJ1-1; possible D gene TRBD1, 5 bases. The germline CDR1 and CDR2 sequences are DFQATT and SNEGSKA (reference sequence). The CDR3 has 13 residues. The CDR3 region is CSAKSGGNPEAFF. The CDR3 coding sequence is TGCAGTGCTAAGTCGGGGGGGAACCCTGAAGCTTTCTTT.

This clonotype was observed many times. The CDR3 loop reads CSVRQGPGQNIQYF. The CDR3 coding sequence is TGCAGCGTGAGACAGGGACCAGGCCAAAACATTCAGTACTTC. The chain uses TRBV29-1 and TRBJ2-4, with TRBD1 matching over 7 bases. Germline V gives CDR1 SQVTM, CDR2 ANQGSEA. CDR3 length: 14 residues. The ends lost 6 bases at V and 5 bases at J; junction bases unmatched: 10. The full variable domain, rest sourced from reference TRBV29-1 and TRBJ2-4, is SAVISQKPSRDICQRGTSLTIQCQVDSQVTMMFWYRQQPGQSLTLIATANQGSEATYESGFVIDKFPISRPNLTFSTLTVSNMSPEDSSIYLCSVRQGPGQNIQYFGAGTRLSVL.

Ten or more counts support this clonotype. One end of the junction does not line up with germline, which may come from a read error. V is TRBV18 and J is TRBJ2-3; 10 bases map to TRBD2. This CDR3 comprises 15 residues. Germline CDR1 is KGHSH and CDR2 is LQKENI. CDR3 residues: CASSPTSGSTDTQYF. CDR3 in DNA: TGCGCCAGCAGCCCGACTAGCGGGAGCACAGATACGCAGTATTTT.

J is TRBJ2-1 and V is TRBV20-1; D unclear. The CDR3 is made up of 11 amino acids. CDR1 and CDR2 (germline): DFQATT, SNEGSKA (reference sequence). V was pared by 5 bases and J by 12 bases, with 14 bases between. CDR3 amino acids: CSADPSLGQFF. The CDR3 coding sequence is TGCAGTGCTGATCCCTCGCTTGGGCAGTTCTTC.

This rearrangement joins TRBV4-3 to TRBJ2-1; TRBD2 is a possible D gene (5 bases). CDR3 size: 17 residues. Trimming left V 1 base short and J 4 bases short, with 17 bases between. Germline lookup yields CDR1 LGHNA and CDR2 YSLEER. The CDR3 loop reads CASSQVIGESPYNEQFF. CDR3 DNA sequence: TGCGCCAGCAGCCAAGTCATCGGGGAGAGTCCATACAATGAGCAGTTCTTC.

This clonotype was counted at least ten times. J is TRBJ1-2 and V is TRBV5-1; a weak D match, TRBD1 (6 bases). The V gene's germline CDR1 is SGHRS and CDR2 YFSETQ. The CDR3 contains 14 residues. Trimming left V 0 bases short and J 4 bases short, with 10 bases between. Here the CDR3 DNA reads TGCGCCAGCAGCTTGGGACAGGCGTCCTATGGCTACACCTTC. Translated, it gives CASSLGQASYGYTF.

The chain carries TRBV7-9 and TRBJ2-1, with 14 bases matching TRBD2. The CDR3 loop spans 15 amino acids. V shed 3 bases, J shed 9 bases, and the junction held 4 bases outside the gene matches. Germline V gene data show CDR1 as SEHNR and CDR2 as FQNEAQ (reference sequence). CDR3 loop: CASSLTSGGASEQFF. CDR3 sequence (DNA): TGTGCCAGCAGCTTGACTAGCGGGGGGGCCAGTGAGCAGTTCTTC.

This clonotype came up many times. The V call is TRBV28, the J call TRBJ2-1; 7 bases align to TRBD2. The V segment lost 7 bases and the J segment 5 bases; nucleotides outside the gene matches: 8. Germline V lookup: CDR1 MDHEN, CDR2 SYDVKM. The CDR3 covers 14 residues. The CDR3 is CASIPGLDHNEQFF. CDR3 nucleotide sequence: TGTGCCAGCATTCCAGGACTAGATCACAATGAGCAGTTCTTC.

Many counts were recorded for this clonotype. V gene TRBV12-3 or TRBV12-4 combines with J gene TRBJ2-7, with 8 bases identical to TRBD1. V was clipped by 7 bases and J by 2 bases; unmatched bases: 7. CDR3 length equals 14 residues. CDR3 DNA sequence: TGTGCCAGCACCATAGGGGACAGGCCCTACGAGCAGTACTTC. Its translation is CASTIGDRPYEQYF.

There are many counts of this clonotype. The V call is TRBV5-4, the J call TRBJ1-1, with D maybe TRBD1 (5 bases). The CDR3 covers 15 residues. The V end was cut by 4 bases, the J end by 3 bases, with 16 bases between. Germline CDR1 and CDR2: SGHNT and YYREEE (reference sequence). The CDR3 loop reads CASSARPGPDTEAFF. CDR3 sequence (DNA): TGTGCCAGCAGCGCCCGACCGGGACCCGACACTGAAGCTTTCTTT.

This clonotype was seen at least ten times. The V call is TRBV6-2 or TRBV6-3, the J call TRBJ1-1, with a weak D call TRBD1 (6 bases). V was pared by 0 bases and J by 4 bases, with 6 bases between. The CDR3 consists of 13 residues. CDR1 is MNHEY, CDR2 SVGEGT, per germline. The CDR3 region has the DNA TGTGCCAGCAGTTACTCGACAGGCACTGAAGCTTTCTTT. Its translation: CASSYSTGTEAFF.

This clonotype was observed many times. Here the CDR3 reads CASSLGGSLDYGYTF. DNA for the CDR3: TGTGCCAGCAGCCTGGGAGGGTCGCTGGACTATGGCTACACCTTC. The J gene is TRBJ1-2, the V gene TRBV3-1, with D unresolved. The CDR3 is made up of 15 amino acids. The germline V gene has CDR1 LGHDT and CDR2 YNNKEL (reference sequence). V was pared by 4 bases and J by 3 bases, with 15 bases between. The full variable domain, in which reference TRBV3-1 and TRBJ1-2 provide the parts outside the CDR3, is DTAVSQTPKYLVTQMGNDKSIKCEQNLGHDTMYWYKQDSKKFLKIMFSYNNKELIINETVPNRFSPKSPDKAHLNLHINSLELGDSAVYFCASSLGGSLDYGYTFGSGTRLTVV.

In this sample, this clonotype turned up many times. This sequence joins TRBV5-1 and TRBJ1-2; no reliable D call. The CDR3 is 14 residues long. Germline V gene data show CDR1 as SGHRS and CDR2 as YFSETQ. V was trimmed by 6 bases and J by 0 bases, leaving 12 bases between them. CDR3 DNA: TGCGCCAGCACCCTGATGGATTCTAACTATGGCTACACCTTC. Translating gives CASTLMDSNYGYTF.

CDR3 residues: CASSPPSYEQFF. The CDR3 nucleotides are TGTGCCAGCAGCCCCCCTAGTTATGAGCAGTTCTTC. V is TRBV9 and J is TRBJ2-1; D not resolved. Trimming took off 4 bases at V and 8 bases at J, with 10 bases between the two ends. Germline assignment: CDR1 SGDLS and CDR2 YYNGEE. The CDR3 contains 12 residues.

This clonotype was recorded at least ten times. The chain recombines TRBV7-9 with TRBJ1-2, with TRBD1 identical over 7 bases. This CDR3 comprises 14 residues. The V gene's germline CDR1 is SEHNR and CDR2 FQNEAQ (reference sequence). The junction had 5 bases not matched to a gene; V was cut back by 5 bases and J by 2 bases. The CDR3 sequence: CASSLDRFNYGYTF. CDR3 coding DNA: TGTGCCAGCAGCCTGGACAGGTTCAACTATGGCTACACCTTC.

This clonotype was recorded many times. This chain joins TRBV7-2 and TRBJ2-3; unclear D gene. CDR3 length equals 14 residues. Trimming removed 2 bases at V and 1 base at J, with 7 bases between. Germline assignment: CDR1 SGHTA and CDR2 FQGNSA. DNA of the CDR3: TGTGCCAGCAGCTTATCCGTAGGCACAGATACGCAGTATTTT. Amino acid sequence: CASSLSVGTDTQYF.

This clonotype was counted ten times or more. The chain couples TRBV24-1 to TRBJ2-6; TRBD1 agrees at 7 bases. Germline V gene data show CDR1 as KGHDR and CDR2 as SFDVKD. J was trimmed by 0 bases and V by 5 bases; bases with no gene match: 12. The CDR3 is 19 amino acids. The CDR3 sequence is CATSATGTVDLSGANVLTF. The DNA for the CDR3 is TGTGCCACCAGTGCCACCGGGACAGTAGATCTCTCTGGGGCCAACGTCCTGACTTTC.

At least ten counts were recorded for this clonotype. The gene calls are TRBV30 and TRBJ2-1; D gene ambiguous. CDR1 is GTSNPN, CDR2 SVGIG, per germline (reference sequence). Trimming shortened V by 3 bases and J by 10 bases, and 13 bases separated the two germline ends. This CDR3 has 12 amino acids. DNA for the CDR3: TGTGCCTGGAGCGCCGACCGCGGCGAGCAGTTCTTC. It encodes CAWSADRGEQFF.

This clonotype was counted at least ten times. The rearrangement links TRBV27 to TRBJ2-7, with 9 positions matching TRBD1. CDR3 length equals 13 residues. The ends lost 3 bases at V and 9 bases at J; junction bases unmatched: 6. Germline V gene lookup returns CDR1 MNHEY and CDR2 SMNVEV (reference sequence). The CDR3 DNA reads TGTGCCAGCAGTTTCGGACAGGGGAACCGGCAGTACTTC. Protein: CASSFGQGNRQYF.

This clonotype was detected many times. The chain uses TRBV5-1 and TRBJ2-7, with 7 bases identical to TRBD1. CDR1 is SGHRS, CDR2 YFSETQ, per germline. The CDR3 has 15 amino acids. V lost 4 bases and J lost 5; bases outside the gene matches: 12. The CDR3: CASSLAIDRAHEQYF. The CDR3 DNA reads TGCGCCAGCAGCCTCGCAATAGACAGGGCCCACGAGCAGTACTTC.

A word on this clonotype: This may be a read error: a much more frequent sequence differs by one nucleotide. The rearrangement joins TRBV20-1 to TRBJ1-4; D not certain. The CDR3 has 16 amino acids. Trimming took off 1 base at V and 2 bases at J, with 14 bases between the two ends. Germline lookup yields CDR1 DFQATT and CDR2 SNEGSKA (reference sequence). CDR3 in amino acids: CSARVRGLFTNEKLFF. Here the CDR3 DNA reads TGCAGTGCTAGAGTGCGAGGGCTGTTCACTAATGAAAAACTGTTTTTT.

This clonotype was recorded at least ten times. The chain couples TRBV20-1 to TRBJ2-3; 8 bases are shared with TRBD2. From germline, CDR1 is DFQATT and CDR2 SNEGSKA (reference sequence). The CDR3 length is 18 residues. J was trimmed by 2 bases and V by 0 bases; bases with no gene match: 13. CDR3: CSARDPSAAGGPTDTQYF. The CDR3 nucleotides read TGCAGTGCTAGAGATCCCAGCGCGGCGGGAGGACCCACAGATACGCAGTATTTT.

This clonotype was recorded many times. For the CDR3, the DNA is TGTGCCAGCAGTTACCCCGACGGAGCCGGAAACACCATATATTTT. Encoded protein: CASSYPDGAGNTIYF. The chain has TRBV6-2 or TRBV6-3 and TRBJ1-3; unclear D gene. The V end lost 2 bases, the J end lost 4 bases, and 12 bases lay between the germline ends. Germline V gene data show CDR1 as MNHEY and CDR2 as SVGEGT. CDR3 length equals 15 residues.

Many counts were recorded for this clonotype. The V gene is TRBV19, the J gene TRBJ1-6, with 7 bases fitting TRBD1. Losses at the gene ends were 3 bases for V and 7 bases for J; bases not matched to a gene: 9. CDR1 and CDR2 from the germline V gene are LNHDA and SQIVND (reference sequence). The CDR3 length is 16 residues. The CDR3 reads CASSIPQGQVNSPLHF. In DNA form, the CDR3 reads TGTGCCAGTAGTATCCCACAGGGGCAAGTAAATTCACCCCTCCACTTT.

This clonotype was observed many times. The chain joins TRBV12-3 or TRBV12-4 to TRBJ1-3, with D possibly matching TRBD1 (5 bases). Trimming took 7 bases from V and 0 from J, leaving 10 bases between them. This CDR3 has 14 residues. Here the CDR3 reads CASTPDNSGNTIYF. CDR3 in DNA: TGTGCCAGCACACCGGACAACTCTGGAAACACCATATATTTT.

Many counts were recorded for this clonotype. The CDR3 coding sequence is TGTGCCAGCAGCTTAGCGAGAATAGCGGGCATAAGTACAGATACGCAGTATTTT. Amino acid sequence: CASSLARIAGISTDTQYF. The chain is built from TRBV7-8 and TRBJ2-3; 7 bases agree with TRBD2. CDR3 length equals 18 residues. Germline V gives CDR1 SGHVS, CDR2 FQNEAQ. Unmatched junction bases numbered 12, after V lost 0 bases and J lost 3 bases.

In this sample, this clonotype turned up many times. The chain recombines TRBV10-1 with TRBJ2-7; the D gene could be TRBD1 or TRBD2 (5 bases each). The V gene's germline CDR1 is WNHNN and CDR2 SYGVQD (reference sequence). The length of the CDR3 is 13 residues. V lost 9 bases and J lost 1, with 13 bases in between. In DNA form, the CDR3 reads TGCGCCAGTTGGGACGGAACATCCTACGAGCAGTACTTC. This codes for CASWDGTSYEQYF.